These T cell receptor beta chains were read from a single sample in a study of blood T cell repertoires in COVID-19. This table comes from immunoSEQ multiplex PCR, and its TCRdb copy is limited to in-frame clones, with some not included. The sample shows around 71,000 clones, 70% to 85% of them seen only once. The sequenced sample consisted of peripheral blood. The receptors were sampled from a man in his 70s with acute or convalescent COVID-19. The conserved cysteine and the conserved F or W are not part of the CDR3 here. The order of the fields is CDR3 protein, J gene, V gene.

ASSRGQGLTSNEQF TRBJ2-1 TRBV5-1
ASSDSSHNEQF TRBJ2-1 TRBV10-1
ASSSSGGETEAF TRBJ1-1 TRBV7-9
ASSTTGTRTDTQY TRBJ2-3 TRBV19
ASSQEGQGQAYEQY TRBJ2-7 TRBV4-1
ASGSSGRGNEQF TRBJ2-1 TRBV6-5
ATSRWTDTQY TRBJ2-3 TRBV25-1
ASREREGVHEQY TRBJ2-7 TRBV2
ASSPRGQVNTEAF TRBJ1-1 TRBV19
AWSADRGTQPQH TRBJ1-5 TRBV30
ASSAPGQRTYNEQF TRBJ2-1 TRBV9
ASSLVQGATEAF TRBJ1-1 TRBV7-2
ASGTSGYEQY TRBJ2-7 TRBV19
ASSLTGQGVNEQF TRBJ2-1 TRBV7-3
ASSELAGEFTDTQY TRBJ2-3 TRBV6-1
SAKRGGRGNIQY TRBJ2-4 TRBV29-1
ASSLRSGQGGGYT TRBJ1-2 TRBV3-1/TRBV3-2
ASSLRGRGTEQF TRBJ2-1 TRBV7-3
ASSQDGQGRVEQY TRBJ2-7 TRBV7-2
ASSSGTGSSAQPQH TRBJ1-5 TRBV5-6
ASSLPGGDGAAF TRBJ1-1 TRBV28
ASSRGGTEAF TRBJ1-1 TRBV28
ASSPSGSDNEQF TRBJ2-1 TRBV19
ASSQGISEGKTQY TRBJ2-5 TRBV4-3
ASSLVAGNYNEQF TRBJ2-1 TRBV27
ASSIRQGNTGELF TRBJ2-2 TRBV19
ASSLARGSGETQY TRBJ2-5 TRBV5-8
ASSLDRATNEKLF TRBJ1-4 TRBV18
ASSSPAGRVAERYNEQF TRBJ2-1 TRBV5-4
ASSLGQGFYGYT TRBJ1-2 TRBV5-5
ASSRGANEKLF TRBJ1-4 TRBV27
ASRRQENTEAF TRBJ1-1 TRBV9
ASSSLPRTEAF TRBJ1-1 TRBV6-2/TRBV6-3
AWRQTAYEQY TRBJ2-7 TRBV30
ASTQGGGQPSYEQY TRBJ2-7 TRBV4-2
ASSRDSYEQY TRBJ2-7 TRBV6-5
ASSPSGTLYGYT TRBJ1-2 TRBV7-2
ASSTPQGAQY TRBJ2-7 TRBV11-1
ASSPQVNTEAF TRBJ1-1 TRBV19
SALRNYEQY TRBJ2-7 TRBV20-1
ASTDTRMSSGANVLT TRBJ2-6 TRBV25-1
ASSQVGGNEQF TRBJ2-1 TRBV4-3
ASSKRWRGGDNEQF TRBJ2-1 TRBV7-2
ASSQTRFGTGELF TRBJ2-2 TRBV4-1
ASSQDYSNTGELF TRBJ2-2 TRBV10-1
SARRQGGGYT TRBJ1-2 TRBV29-1
ASSLTVGGGANVLT TRBJ2-6 TRBV11-2
ASKEQGIGSGANVLT TRBJ2-6 TRBV5-1
ASTFQRQGNTGELF TRBJ2-2 TRBV7-9
ASRPYRTDPDLS TRBJ1-1 TRBV7-2
ASSQSGTPGTEAF TRBJ1-1 TRBV16
ASSFRVPTGELF TRBJ2-2 TRBV27
ASSMTSGNPDTQY TRBJ2-3 TRBV19
ASSPGTGVRQPQH TRBJ1-5 TRBV5-8
ATSSLAGGRAYEQY TRBJ2-7 TRBV15
ASSFGSRVGPEAF TRBJ1-1 TRBV28
ASSPPAGV TRBJ1-1 TRBV21-1